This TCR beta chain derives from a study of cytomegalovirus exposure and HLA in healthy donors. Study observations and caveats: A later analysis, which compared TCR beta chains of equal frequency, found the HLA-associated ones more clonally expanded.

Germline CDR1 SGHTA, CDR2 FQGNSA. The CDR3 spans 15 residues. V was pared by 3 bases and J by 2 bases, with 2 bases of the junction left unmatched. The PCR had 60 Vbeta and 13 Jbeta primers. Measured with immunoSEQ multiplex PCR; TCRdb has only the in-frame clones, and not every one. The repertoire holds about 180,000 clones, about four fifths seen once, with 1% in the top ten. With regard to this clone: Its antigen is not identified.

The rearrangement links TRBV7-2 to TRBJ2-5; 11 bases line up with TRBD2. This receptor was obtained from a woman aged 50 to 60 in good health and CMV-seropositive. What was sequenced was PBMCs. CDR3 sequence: CASSFVAGGQETQYF. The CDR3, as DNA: TGTGCCAGCAGCTTCGTAGCGGGGGGGCAAGAGACCCAGTACTTC.